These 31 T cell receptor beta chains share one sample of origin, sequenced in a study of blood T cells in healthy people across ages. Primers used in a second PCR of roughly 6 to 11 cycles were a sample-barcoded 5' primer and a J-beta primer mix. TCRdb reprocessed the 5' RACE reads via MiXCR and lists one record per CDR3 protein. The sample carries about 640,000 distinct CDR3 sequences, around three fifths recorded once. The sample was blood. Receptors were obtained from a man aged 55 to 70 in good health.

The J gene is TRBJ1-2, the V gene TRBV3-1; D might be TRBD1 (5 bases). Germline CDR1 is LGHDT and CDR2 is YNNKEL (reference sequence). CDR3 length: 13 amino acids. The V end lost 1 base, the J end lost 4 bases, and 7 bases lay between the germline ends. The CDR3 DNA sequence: TGTGCCAGCAGCCAAGTGGGGGTCTATGGCTACACCTTC. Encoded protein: CASSQVGVYGYTF.

The CDR3 nucleotides read TGCGCCAGCAGCTTGGTGCGGGGGCCCACAGATACGCAGTACTTC. As protein: CASSLVRGPTDTQYF. The chain is built from TRBV5-1 and TRBJ2-7; a weak D match, TRBD2 (7 bases). CDR1 SGHRS and CDR2 YFSETQ come from the germline V gene. V dropped 0 bases and J dropped 9 bases, with 19 bases sitting between them. CDR3 length: 15 residues.

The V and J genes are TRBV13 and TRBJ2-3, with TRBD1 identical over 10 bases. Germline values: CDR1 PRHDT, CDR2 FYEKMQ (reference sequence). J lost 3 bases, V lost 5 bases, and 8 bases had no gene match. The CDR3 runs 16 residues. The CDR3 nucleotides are TGTGCCAGCAGCACGACCGGGACAGGGGTAACAGATACGCAGTATTTT. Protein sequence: CASSTTGTGVTDTQYF.

CDR3 residues: CASSLAREADTQYF. DNA of the CDR3: TGTGCCAGCAGCCTCGCGAGGGAGGCAGATACGCAGTATTTT. This chain connects TRBV2 to TRBJ2-3, with D perhaps matching TRBD2 (6 bases). Trimming stripped 6 bases from V and 4 bases from J, with 14 bases between. This CDR3 is 14 amino acids long. Germline-derived CDR1 and CDR2 are SNHLY and FYNNEI.

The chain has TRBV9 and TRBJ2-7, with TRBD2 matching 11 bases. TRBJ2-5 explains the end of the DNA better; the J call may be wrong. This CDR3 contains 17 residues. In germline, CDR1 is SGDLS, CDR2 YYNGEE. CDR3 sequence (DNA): TGTGCCAGCAGCGTAGGGAGTAGCGGGGGGGCATTGGAGACCCAGTACTTC. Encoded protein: CASSVGSSGGALETQYF.

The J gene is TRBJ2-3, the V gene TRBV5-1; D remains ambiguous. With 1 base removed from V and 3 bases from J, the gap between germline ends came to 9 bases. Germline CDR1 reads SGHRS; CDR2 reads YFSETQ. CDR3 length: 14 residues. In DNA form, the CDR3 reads TGCGCCAGCAGCTTGCTGATGGGTACAGATACGCAGTATTTT. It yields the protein CASSLLMGTDTQYF.

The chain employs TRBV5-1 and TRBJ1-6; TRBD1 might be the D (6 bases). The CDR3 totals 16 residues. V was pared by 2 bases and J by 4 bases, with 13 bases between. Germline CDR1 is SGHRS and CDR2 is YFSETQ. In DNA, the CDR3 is TGCGCCAGCAGCTTCGGCAGGGGTGGTTATAATTCACCCCTCCACTTT. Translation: CASSFGRGGYNSPLHF.

CDR3 protein: CATSRRRAADTQYF. The CDR3 DNA is TGTGCCACCAGCAGGCGTAGGGCAGCTGATACGCAGTATTTT. The J gene is TRBJ2-3, the V gene TRBV15; D remains unclear. Trimming took 3 bases from V and 6 from J, leaving 13 bases between them. Germline loops: CDR1 LNHNV, CDR2 YYDKDF (reference sequence). CDR3 length: 14 residues.

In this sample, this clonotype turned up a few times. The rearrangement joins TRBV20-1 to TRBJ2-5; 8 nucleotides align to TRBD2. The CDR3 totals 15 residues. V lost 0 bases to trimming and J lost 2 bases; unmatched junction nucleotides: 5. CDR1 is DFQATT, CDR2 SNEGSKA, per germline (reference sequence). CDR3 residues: CSARDAGGAQETQYF. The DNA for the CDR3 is TGCAGTGCTAGAGATGCGGGGGGCGCTCAAGAGACCCAGTACTTC.

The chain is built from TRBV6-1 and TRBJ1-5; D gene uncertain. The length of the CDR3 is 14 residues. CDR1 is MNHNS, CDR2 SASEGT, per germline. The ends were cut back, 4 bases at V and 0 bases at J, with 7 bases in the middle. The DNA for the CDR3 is TGTGCCAGCAGTGGTCTCACTAGCAATCAGCCCCAGCATTTT. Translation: CASSGLTSNQPQHF.

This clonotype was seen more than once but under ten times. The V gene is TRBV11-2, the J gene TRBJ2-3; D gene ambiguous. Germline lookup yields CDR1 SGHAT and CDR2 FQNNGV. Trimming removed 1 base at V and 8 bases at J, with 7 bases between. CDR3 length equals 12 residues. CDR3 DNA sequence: TGTGCCAGCAGCTTAGTGGTTGCTACGCAGTATTTT. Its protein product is CASSLVVATQYF.

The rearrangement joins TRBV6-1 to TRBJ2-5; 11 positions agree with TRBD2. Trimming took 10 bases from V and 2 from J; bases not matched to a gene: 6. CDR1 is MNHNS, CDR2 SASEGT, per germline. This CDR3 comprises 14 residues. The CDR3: CAIWTSGPQETQYF. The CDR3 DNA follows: TGTGCCATCTGGACTAGCGGGCCTCAAGAGACCCAGTACTTC.

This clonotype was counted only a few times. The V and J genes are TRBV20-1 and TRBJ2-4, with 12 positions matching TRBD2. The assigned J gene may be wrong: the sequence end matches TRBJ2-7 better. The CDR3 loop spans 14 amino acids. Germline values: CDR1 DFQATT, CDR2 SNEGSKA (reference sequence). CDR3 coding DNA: TGCAGTGCTAGCGTGACTAGCGGGGGAGGCGAGCAGTACTTC. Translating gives CSASVTSGGGEQYF.

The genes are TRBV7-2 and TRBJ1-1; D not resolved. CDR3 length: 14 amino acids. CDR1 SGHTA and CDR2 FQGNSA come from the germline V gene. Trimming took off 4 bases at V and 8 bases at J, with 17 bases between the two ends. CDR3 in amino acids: CASSSLAGYEEAFF. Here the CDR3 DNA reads TGTGCCAGCAGCTCCCTAGCCGGGTATGAGGAAGCTTTCTTT.

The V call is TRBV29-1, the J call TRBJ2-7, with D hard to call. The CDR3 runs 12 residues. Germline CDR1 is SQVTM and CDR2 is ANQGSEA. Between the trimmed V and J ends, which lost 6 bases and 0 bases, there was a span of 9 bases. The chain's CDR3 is CSVTVGSYEQYF. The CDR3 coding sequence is TGCAGCGTCACAGTAGGCTCCTACGAGCAGTACTTC.

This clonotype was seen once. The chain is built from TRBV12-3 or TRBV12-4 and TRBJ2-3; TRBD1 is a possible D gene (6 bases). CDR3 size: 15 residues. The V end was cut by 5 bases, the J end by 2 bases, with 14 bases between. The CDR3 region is CASSGGRLATDTQYF. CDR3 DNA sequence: TGTGCCAGCAGTGGGGGCAGGTTGGCCACAGATACGCAGTATTTT.

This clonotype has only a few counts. Here the CDR3 DNA reads TGCGCCAGCAGCCAAGGGACCTTAGGGGAACGTAGCACAGATACGCAGTATTTT. It codes for CASSQGTLGERSTDTQYF. The rearrangement uses TRBV4-1 and TRBJ2-3; D may be TRBD1 (5 bases). Trimming removed 1 base at V and 0 bases at J, with 17 bases between. CDR1 and CDR2 (germline): MGHRA, YSYEKL. This CDR3 is built from 18 residues.

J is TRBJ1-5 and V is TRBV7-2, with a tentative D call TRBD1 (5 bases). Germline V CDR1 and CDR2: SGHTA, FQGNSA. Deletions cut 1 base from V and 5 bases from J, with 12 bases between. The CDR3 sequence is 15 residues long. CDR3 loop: CASSLGGGYYQPQHF. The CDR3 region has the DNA TGTGCCAGCAGCTTAGGGGGGGGATATTATCAGCCCCAGCATTTT.

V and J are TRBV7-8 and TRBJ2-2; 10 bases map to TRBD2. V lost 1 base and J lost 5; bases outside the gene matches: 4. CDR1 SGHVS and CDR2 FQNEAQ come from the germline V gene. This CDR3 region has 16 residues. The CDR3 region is CASSLVLAGRTGELFF. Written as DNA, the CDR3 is TGTGCCAGCAGCTTAGTACTAGCGGGGAGGACCGGGGAGCTGTTTTTT.

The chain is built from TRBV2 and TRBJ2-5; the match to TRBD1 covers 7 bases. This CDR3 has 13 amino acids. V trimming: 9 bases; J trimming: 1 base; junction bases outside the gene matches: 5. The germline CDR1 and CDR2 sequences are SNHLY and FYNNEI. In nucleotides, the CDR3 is TGTGCCAGGGGTCGGGACAGCCAAGAGACCCAGTACTTC. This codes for CARGRDSQETQYF.

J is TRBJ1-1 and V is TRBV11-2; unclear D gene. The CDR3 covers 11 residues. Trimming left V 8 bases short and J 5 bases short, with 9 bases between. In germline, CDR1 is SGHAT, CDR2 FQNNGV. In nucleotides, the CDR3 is TGTGCCAGCGCCGGAGTAACTGAAGCTTTCTTT. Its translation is CASAGVTEAFF.

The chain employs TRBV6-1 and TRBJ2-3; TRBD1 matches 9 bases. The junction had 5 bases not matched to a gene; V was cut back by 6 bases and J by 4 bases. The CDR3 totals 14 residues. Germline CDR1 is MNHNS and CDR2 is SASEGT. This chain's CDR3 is CASRRGQGADTQYF. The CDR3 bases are TGTGCCAGCAGGAGGGGACAGGGTGCAGATACGCAGTATTTT.

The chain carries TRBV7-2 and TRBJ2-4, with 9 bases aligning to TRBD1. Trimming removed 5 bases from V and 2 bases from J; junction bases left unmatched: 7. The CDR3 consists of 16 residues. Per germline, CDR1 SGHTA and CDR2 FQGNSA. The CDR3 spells CASSTGTGRTKNIQYF. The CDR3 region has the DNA TGTGCCAGCAGCACTGGGACAGGGCGGACCAAAAACATTCAGTACTTC.

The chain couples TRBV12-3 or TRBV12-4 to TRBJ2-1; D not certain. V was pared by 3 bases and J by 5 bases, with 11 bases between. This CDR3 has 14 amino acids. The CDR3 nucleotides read TGTGCCAGCAGTTTTGGTCAAAGGGACAATGAGCAGTTCTTC. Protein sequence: CASSFGQRDNEQFF.

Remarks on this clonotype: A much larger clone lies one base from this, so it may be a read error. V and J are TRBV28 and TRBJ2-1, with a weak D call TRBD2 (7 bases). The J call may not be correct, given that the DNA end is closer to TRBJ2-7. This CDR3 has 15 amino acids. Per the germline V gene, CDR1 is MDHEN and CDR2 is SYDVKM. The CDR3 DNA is TGTGCCAGCAAGGGAGGGGGGGCCTCAAAGGGTGAGCAGTACTTC. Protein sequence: CASKGGGASKGEQYF.

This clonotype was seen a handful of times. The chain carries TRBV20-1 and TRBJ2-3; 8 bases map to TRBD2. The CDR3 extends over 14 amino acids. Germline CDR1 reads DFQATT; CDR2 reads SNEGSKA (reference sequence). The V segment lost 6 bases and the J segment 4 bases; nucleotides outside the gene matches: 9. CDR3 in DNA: TGCAGTGCCTCGGGCGGGGGGCCCCCAGATACGCAGTATTTT. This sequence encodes CSASGGGPPDTQYF.

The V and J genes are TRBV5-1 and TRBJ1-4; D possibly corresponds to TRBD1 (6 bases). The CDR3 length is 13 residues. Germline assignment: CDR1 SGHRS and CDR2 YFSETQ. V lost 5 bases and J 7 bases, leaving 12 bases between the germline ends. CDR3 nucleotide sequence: TGCGCCAGCAGGGGGGCATCTTCTGAAAAACTGTTTTTT. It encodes CASRGASSEKLFF. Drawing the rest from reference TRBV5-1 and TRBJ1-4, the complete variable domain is KAGVTQTPRYLIKTRGQQVTLSCSPISGHRSVSWYQQTPGQGLQFLFEYFSETQRNKGNFPGRFSGRQFSNSRSEMNVSTLELGDSALYLCASRGASSEKLFFGSGTQLSVL.

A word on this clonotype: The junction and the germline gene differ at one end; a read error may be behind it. This CDR3 is CASSGSSLERFF. CDR3 nucleotides: TGTGCCAGCAGTGGCTCATCCCTGGAGCGGTTCTTC. V and J are TRBV6-2 or TRBV6-3 and TRBJ2-1; no reliable D call. CDR3 length equals 12 residues. Germline CDR1 is MNHEY and CDR2 is SVGEGT.

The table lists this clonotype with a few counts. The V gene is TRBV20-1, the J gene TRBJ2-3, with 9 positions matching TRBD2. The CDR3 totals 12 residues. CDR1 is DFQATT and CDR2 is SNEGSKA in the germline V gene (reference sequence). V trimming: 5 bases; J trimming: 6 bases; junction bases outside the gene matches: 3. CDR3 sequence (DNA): TGCAGTGCTCGGCGGGGGGGTGATACGCAGTATTTT. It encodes CSARRGGDTQYF.

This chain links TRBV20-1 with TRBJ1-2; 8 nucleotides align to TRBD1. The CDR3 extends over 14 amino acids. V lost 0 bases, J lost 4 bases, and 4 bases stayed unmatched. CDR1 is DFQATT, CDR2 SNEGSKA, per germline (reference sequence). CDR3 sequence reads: CSARDRGTGYGYTF. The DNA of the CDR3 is TGCAGTGCTAGAGATCGAGGGACAGGCTATGGCTACACCTTC.

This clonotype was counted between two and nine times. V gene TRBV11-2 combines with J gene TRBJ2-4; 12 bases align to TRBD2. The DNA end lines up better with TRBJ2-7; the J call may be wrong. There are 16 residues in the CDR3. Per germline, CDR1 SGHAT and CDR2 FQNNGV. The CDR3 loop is CASSGPSGLAGYEQYF. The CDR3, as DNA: TGTGCCAGCAGCGGCCCCTCGGGACTAGCGGGCTACGAGCAGTACTTC.